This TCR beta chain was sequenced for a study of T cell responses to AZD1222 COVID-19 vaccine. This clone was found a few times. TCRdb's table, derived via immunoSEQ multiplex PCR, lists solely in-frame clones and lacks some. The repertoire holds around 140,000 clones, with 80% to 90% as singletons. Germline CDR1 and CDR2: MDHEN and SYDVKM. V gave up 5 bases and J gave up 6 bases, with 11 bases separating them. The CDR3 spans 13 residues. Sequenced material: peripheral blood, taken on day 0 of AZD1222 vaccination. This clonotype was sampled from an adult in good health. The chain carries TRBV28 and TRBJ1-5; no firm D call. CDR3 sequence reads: CASSLAEGQPQHF. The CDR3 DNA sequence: TGTGCCAGCAGTCTCGCCGAGGGTCAGCCCCAGCATTTT. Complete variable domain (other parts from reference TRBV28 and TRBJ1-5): DVKVTQSSRYLVKRTGEKVFLECVQDMDHENMFWYRQDPGLGLRLIYFSYDVKMKEKGDIPEGYSVSREKKERFSLILESASTNQTSMYLCASSLAEGQPQHFGDGTRLSIL.